This T cell receptor beta chain emerged from a study of OX40 agonist ivuxolimab in advanced cancers. Study overall: A history of anti-PD-1, anti-PD-L1 or anti-CTLA-4 therapy was acceptable, and approximately 41% had some.

The CDR3 runs 15 residues. The germline V and J ends were trimmed by 2 bases and 0 bases, with 10 bases remaining between them. Germline V CDR1 and CDR2: MNHEY, SVGAGI. A note on this clone: Its antigen is still unknown.

General observations from the study: Expanded clones tended on average to be more numerous among CD8+ T cells than CD4+.

The table came from immunoSEQ multiplex PCR; TCRdb's copy has only in-frame clones and leaves some out. The sample consists of more than 100,000 clones, 85% to 90% of them appearing once. The clonotype was recovered from an adult with an advanced solid tumor such as melanoma, head and neck, liver or kidney cancer. This chain connects TRBV6-5 to TRBJ1-2; D unresolved. The sequencing used CD4+ or CD8+ T cells sorted from blood, collected in a trial of the OX40 agonist ivuxolimab. In DNA form, the CDR3 reads TGTGCCAGCAGTTACGTAGTTGAGGCTAACTATGGCTACACCTTC. This sequence encodes CASSYVVEANYGYTF.